This is a list of T cell receptor beta chains from one sample in a study of T cell responses to AZD1222 COVID-19 vaccine. Produced via immunoSEQ multiplex PCR; TCRdb's table is partial and in-frame only. The sample lists 130,000 to 150,000 clones, approximately 89% seen once, with around 1.7% in the top ten. The sequences come from peripheral blood, collected 28 days after the second AZD1222 dose. The receptor set was obtained from an adult who received the AZD1222 COVID-19 vaccine. CDR3s include the opening cysteine and the closing phenylalanine or tryptophan.

V,CDR3
TRBV3-1/TRBV3-2,CASSRGRGNTEAFF
TRBV6-2/TRBV6-3,CASSSGAGDNEQFF
TRBV6-2/TRBV6-3,CASSSGQGRGSPLHF
TRBV9,CASSVTGENTEAFF
TRBV28,CASSSGNYGYTF
TRBV9,CASSVGGELSSYNEQFF
TRBV7-9,CASSPTGGLANYGYTF
TRBV7-8,CASSFGTSGAYEQYF
TRBV16,CASSHGEDSDQPQHF
TRBV11-1,CASSLAPRAPMNTEAFF
TRBV28,CASSSTGVKNTGELFF
TRBV9,CASSVGDGTDYGYTF
TRBV19,CASSWTGSANEQFF
TRBV7-6,CASTETGAMNTEAFF
TRBV9,CASSPLSGSTSEQFF
TRBV30,CAWSGVLGQAYGYTF
TRBV6-2/TRBV6-3,CASSSGSTHNGYTF
TRBV28,CASSLYQDGQPQHF
TRBV2,CASSEQGANTEAFF
TRBV7-9,CAGGQGFGANVLTF
TRBV9,CASSAGLGRTEAFF
TRBV7-3,CASSLNGRAGDEQFF
TRBV11-2,CASSGGGTQGNEQFF
TRBV11-3,CASSLGRGFRGENYEQYF
TRBV7-2,CASSLSGANSGNTIYF
TRBV29-1,CSVEDPGQGSDTQYF
TRBV4-3,CASSQDEAGRGFATEAFF
TRBV9,CASSDPRLGPYNEQFF
TRBV5-5,CASSLEGGIGYGYTF
TRBV19,CASMWQPGSGANVLTF
TRBV28,CASSALDRYTDTQYF